This T cell receptor beta chain appears in the sequencing data of a study of PD-L1 blockade in urothelial cancer (dated by TCRdb to the late 2010s). Notes on the research overall: Every patient began therapy in about 2014 and was given atezolizumab 1,200 mg intravenously every 3 weeks. About 90% of the roughly 29 patients were identified as males with urothelial cancer of bladder origin, and a prior smoking history was reported by 18 of 29 patients. An ECOG performance status of 0 or 1 was recorded for the patients, and 0 to 3 prior chemotherapy regimens had been received by the patients. Blood samples were analyzed at 3 weeks after treatment start (second dose) and at 6 weeks after treatment start. Blood samples gave median yields of approximately 130,000 T cells and 82,636 unique TCRs, along with a median clonality of approximately 0.08. The study was an exploratory multi-omic analysis of somatic, immune and clinical correlates of response to PD-L1 blockade with atezolizumab in urothelial cancer. Pretreatment tumor samples, along with matched peripheral blood collected serially before and after atezolizumab treatment, underwent TCR sequencing. Durable clinical benefit was defined as a progression-free survival longer than 6 months, and TCR features were additionally tested against progression-free survival and overall survival. In the same patients who had TCR sequencing, pretreatment tumors also underwent whole exome sequencing and RNA sequencing. Several patients reached durable clinical benefit, while some 19 patients did not. Approximately 30 patients had pretreatment blood TCR-seq, about 25 had at least one posttreatment blood collection, and about 25 had tumor TCR-seq. The paper as a whole reports these results and caveats: Small sample size (n ≈ 29) and many exploratory analyses mean the results are intended to be hypothesis-generating. Greater expansion of tumor-associated TCR clones in peripheral blood 3 weeks after the start of treatment was observed in patients with durable benefit (n of about 20, p = 0.022). A pretreatment peripheral blood TCR clonality below the median was linked to improved progression-free and overall survival.

To estimate absolute template abundance from read counts, synthetic TCR analog templates were spiked into each PCR. Using the immunoSEQ assay, TCRbeta CDR3 regions were amplified from genomic DNA with bias-controlled V and J gene primers. Sequencing of rearranged TCRbeta segments was performed at approximately 20X coverage. The source study handled its data this way. Clustering was used to correct sequencing errors, and CDR3s were annotated against IMGT so that V, D and J genes could be assigned. Only productive TCRbeta rearrangements were used in downstream analyses, excluding out-of-frame or stop-codon sequences. To compute clonality, Shannon entropy was normalized by the log of the number of unique productive sequences and then subtracted from one. Fisher's exact test with Benjamini-Hochberg correction, using a cutoff of adjusted p below 0.01, was how clones that differed between time points or between blood and tumor were identified. TCRdb mirrors the immuneACCESS table, restricted to in-frame sequences. Some clones are absent from its copies; in checked studies, under half trace to an unresolved V gene, and the reason for the others is unknown. V and J calls and clone size are given by that table; D and trimming were obtained from the DNA. In all, the sample holds about 83,000 clones, and about 85% of those were seen once. The top ten clones comprise approximately 6% of the sample.

Germline trimming amounts to 0 bases on V and 3 bases on J, with 3 as the count of junction bases outside the gene matches. The CDR3, from cysteine to phenylalanine, totals 16 residues. Just CDR3 DNA is preserved here, 48 bases in frame from base 1. CDR1 and CDR2 are read off the germline V gene as LGHNA and YSLEER. A cohort of 30 or so patients with locally advanced or metastatic urothelial carcinoma, treated at Memorial Sloan Kettering on a trial protocol, was included. Peripheral blood mononuclear cells were collected pretreatment and during treatment, with between 1 and 8 total time points per patient. The Qiagen DNeasy Blood extraction kit was used to purify genomic DNA from total PBMCs and tumor samples. Collected pretreatment and during treatment, PBMCs were isolated and stored as previously described. Points on this clone: This clone's antigen is unknown. Base qualities are missing; no much larger clone stands one base away.

The sample in question was PBMCs, obtained around atezolizumab (anti-PD-L1) treatment. The chain links TRBV4-3 with TRBJ2-3, and 10 junctional nucleotides match TRBD2. This TCR derives from a woman in her sixties or seventies with urothelial cancer. The DNA is TGCGCCAGCAGCCAAGACCTAGCGGGGGAGACAGATACGCAGTATTTT. This translates into CASSQDLAGETDTQYF.